The subject of this entry is one T cell receptor beta chain. This sample was included in a study of blood T cell repertoires in COVID-19. This table comes from immunoSEQ multiplex PCR, and its TCRdb copy is limited to in-frame clones, with some not included. The table shows more than 80,000 clones, with over 55% occurring only once. This receptor was obtained from a human donor with acute or convalescent COVID-19. The donor label of this sample is uncertain. Sequences were obtained from peripheral blood.

The CDR3 sequence: CASSFEYTEAFF. The CDR3 DNA sequence: TGTGCCAGCAGTTTTGAGTACACTGAAGCTTTCTTT. This rearrangement joins TRBV12-3 or TRBV12-4 to TRBJ1-1; D gene uncertain. The length of the CDR3 is 12 residues. Trimming pared 3 bases from V and 3 bases from J, leaving 5 bases between.